Below, 26 T cell receptor beta chains from the same sample are listed, as sequenced in a study of cytomegalovirus exposure and HLA in healthy donors. The PCR employed 60 Vbeta primers together with 13 Jbeta primers. Some clones are missing from TCRdb's copy, which holds only in-frame ones; the method was immunoSEQ multiplex PCR. The clone table shows fewer than 70,000 clones, with the ten largest holding around 5.3%. The sequenced material came from PBMCs. The receptors were gathered from a man between 25 and 39 years old in good health and CMV-seropositive.

The V call is TRBV7-6, the J call TRBJ1-2, with 9 bases lining up with TRBD1. The CDR3 has 13 amino acids. With V trimmed by 10 bases and J by 4 bases, 7 bases remained unmatched. Germline assignment: CDR1 SGHVS and CDR2 FNYEAQ. CDR3: CAIRRTGAYGYTF. The CDR3 nucleotides read TGTGCCATCCGCCGGACAGGGGCCTATGGCTACACCTTC.

The V gene is TRBV5-6, the J gene TRBJ1-4, with 9 bases lining up with TRBD1. This CDR3 contains 14 residues. The germline V gene has CDR1 SGHDT and CDR2 YYEEEE. V lost 4 bases and J lost 8; bases outside the gene matches: 6. The CDR3 DNA sequence: TGTGCCAGCAGCAGGACAGGGGCGGGGGAAAAACTGTTTTTT. Its protein product is CASSRTGAGEKLFF.

The chain combines TRBV25-1 with TRBJ1-5, with D uncertain. V gave up 5 bases and J gave up 5 bases, with 22 bases separating them. Germline V gives CDR1 MGHDK, CDR2 SYGVNS. This CDR3 is built from 17 residues. CDR3 protein: CASSSRSRREHHQPQHF. The CDR3 DNA sequence: TGTGCCAGCAGTTCGCGAAGTCGGAGGGAGCATCATCAGCCCCAGCATTTT.

The V call is TRBV4-2, the J call TRBJ2-5; maybe TRBD1 (5 bases). V was trimmed by 1 base and J by 5 bases, leaving 8 bases between them. In germline, CDR1 is LGHNA, CDR2 YNFKEQ. CDR3 length equals 13 residues. The CDR3 loop is CASSQGRVETQYF. The CDR3 DNA sequence: TGTGCCAGCAGCCAAGGCAGGGTGGAGACCCAGTACTTC.

This sequence joins TRBV4-1 and TRBJ2-2, with 14 bases lining up with TRBD2. Germline values: CDR1 MGHRA, CDR2 YSYEKL. V gave up 1 base and J gave up 3 bases; unmatched junction bases: 7. The CDR3 contains 19 residues. CDR3 loop: CASSQVSWTSGGYTGELFF. Written as DNA, the CDR3 is TGCGCCAGCAGCCAAGTTTCTTGGACTAGCGGGGGGTACACCGGGGAGCTGTTTTTT.

The chain joins TRBV18 to TRBJ2-6; no clear D gene. The length of the CDR3 is 16 residues. Germline V gene data show CDR1 as KGHSH and CDR2 as LQKENI. The V gene lost 6 bases and the J gene lost 0 bases, with 12 bases spanning the gap. The DNA for the CDR3 is TGTGCCAGCTCGGCGACACAAAGCTCTGGGGCCAACGTCCTGACTTTC. Amino acids: CASSATQSSGANVLTF.

The chain couples TRBV7-9 to TRBJ2-7; 11 nucleotides line up with TRBD2. CDR1 is SEHNR, CDR2 FQNEAQ, per germline (reference sequence). Trimming removed 4 bases from V and 3 bases from J; junction bases left unmatched: 11. CDR3 size: 17 residues. The CDR3 here is CASSSNQWGTSGYEQYF. CDR3 DNA: TGTGCCAGCAGCTCCAATCAATGGGGGACTAGCGGCTACGAGCAGTACTTC.

This chain joins TRBV7-9 and TRBJ2-5; 7 bases agree with TRBD1. Germline trimming cut 5 bases from V and 4 bases from J; bases unmatched to any gene: 10. Per the germline V gene, CDR1 is SEHNR and CDR2 is FQNEAQ (reference sequence). This CDR3 spans 15 amino acids. The CDR3 nucleotides are TGTGCCAGCAGCCACGGACAGGCCCGGGGAGAGACCCAGTACTTC. This sequence encodes CASSHGQARGETQYF.

The chain combines TRBV29-1 with TRBJ2-1; a weak D match, TRBD2 (6 bases). The germline V gene encodes CDR1 SQVTM and CDR2 ANQGSEA. The length of the CDR3 is 14 residues. V was pared by 8 bases and J by 7 bases, with 21 bases between. For the CDR3, the DNA is TGCAGCATATTAGCGGCCGGAGTCACTAATGAGCAGTTCTTC. This gives the protein CSILAAGVTNEQFF.

V usage is TRBV4-1 and J usage is TRBJ2-7; D is perhaps TRBD2 (5 bases). Trimming removed 3 bases from V and 1 base from J, with 10 bases in between. Germline V CDR1 and CDR2: MGHRA, YSYEKL. This CDR3 is 14 amino acids long. CDR3: CASSHPTGSYEQYF. CDR3 sequence (DNA): TGCGCCAGCAGCCATCCTACGGGGTCCTACGAGCAGTACTTC.

The genes are TRBV6-1 and TRBJ2-7, with 14 bases aligning to TRBD2. The CDR3 loop spans 14 amino acids. In germline, CDR1 is MNHNS, CDR2 SASEGT. After removal of 6 bases from V and 3 bases from J, the junction contained 1 base not matched to a gene. This CDR3 reads CASSGLAGGYEQYF. The CDR3 DNA follows: TGTGCCAGCAGCGGACTAGCGGGGGGCTACGAGCAGTACTTC.

CDR3 residues: CASSLGTVNEKLFF. The CDR3 DNA reads as TGCGCCAGCAGCTTGGGCACGGTTAATGAAAAACTGTTTTTT. V is TRBV5-1 and J is TRBJ1-4; D unresolved. Trimming shortened V by 0 bases and J by 4 bases, and 7 bases separated the two germline ends. The CDR3 runs 14 residues. Germline CDR1 SGHRS, CDR2 YFSETQ.

Concerning this clone: Compared with germline, one end of the junction differs, possibly owing to a read error. This sequence joins TRBV6-1 and TRBJ2-3; no definite D call. Germline V gene sequence: CDR1 MNHNS, CDR2 SASEGT. This CDR3 spans 11 amino acids. CDR3 in amino acids: CASSDSDKQYF. DNA for the CDR3: TGTGCCAGCAGTGATTCAGATAAGCAGTATTTT.

The rearrangement links TRBV4-1 to TRBJ2-1; 9 bases align to TRBD2. This CDR3 is 16 amino acids long. V was pared by 1 base and J by 6 bases, with 7 bases of the junction left unmatched. From germline, CDR1 is MGHRA and CDR2 YSYEKL. The CDR3 protein is CASSQVLAGILNEQFF. The CDR3 DNA sequence: TGCGCCAGCAGCCAAGTGCTAGCGGGGATACTCAATGAGCAGTTCTTC.

The CDR3 nucleotides are TGCAGCGTCGCCCATCAGGGGCCACGAGGGTATGAGCAGTTCTTC. It encodes CSVAHQGPRGYEQFF. V is TRBV29-1 and J is TRBJ2-1; a possible D gene is TRBD1 (6 bases). In germline, CDR1 is SQVTM, CDR2 ANQGSEA. V dropped 6 bases and J dropped 8 bases, with 23 bases sitting between them. The CDR3 contains 15 residues.

The chain is built from TRBV5-5 and TRBJ2-3; possible D gene TRBD1, 5 bases. The V gene lost 0 bases and the J gene lost 0 bases, with 11 bases spanning the gap. From germline, CDR1 is SGHKS and CDR2 YYEKEE (reference sequence). CDR3 length: 16 residues. CDR3 region: CASSLGSRVSTDTQYF. Written as DNA, the CDR3 is TGTGCCAGCAGCTTGGGCAGCAGGGTTAGCACAGATACGCAGTATTTT. Based on the CDR3 plus reference TRBV5-5 and TRBJ2-3, the full variable domain is DAGVTQSPTHLIKTRGQQVTLRCSPISGHKSVSWYQQVLGQGPQFIFQYYEKEERGRGNFPDRFSARQFPNYSSELNVNALLLGDSALYLCASSLGSRVSTDTQYFGPGTRLTVL.

The chain recombines TRBV28 with TRBJ2-7; 10 nucleotides line up with TRBD2. The CDR3 contains 14 residues. Per the germline V gene, CDR1 is MDHEN and CDR2 is SYDVKM. V lost 6 bases, J lost 4 bases, and 6 bases stayed unmatched. This chain's CDR3 is CASSPRTSGYEQYF. The CDR3 DNA reads as TGTGCCAGCAGCCCTAGGACTAGCGGTTACGAGCAGTACTTC.

This chain joins TRBV21-1 and TRBJ2-7; TRBD2, the table's D call, lacks a check against the DNA. TRBV21-1 is shown as a pseudogene. The CDR3 totals 15 residues. The CDR3 reads CASSKAGGLRAEQYF. CDR3 nucleotides: TGTGCCAGCAGCAAAGCGGGAGGCCTAAGAGCCGAGCAGTACTTC.

CDR3: CASSQDGGLAGRDTQYF. For the CDR3, the DNA is TGTGCCAGCAGCCAAGATGGCGGGCTAGCCGGGAGGGATACGCAGTATTTT. The chain joins TRBV4-2 to TRBJ2-3, with TRBD2 identical over 7 bases. Germline CDR1 and CDR2: LGHNA and YNFKEQ. This CDR3 contains 17 residues. The V and J ends lost 0 bases and 6 bases, in that order; junction bases with no gene match: 12.

The genes are TRBV29-1 and TRBJ2-7; 7 nucleotides align to TRBD1. With V trimmed by 8 bases and J by 5 bases, 6 bases remained unmatched. CDR1 SQVTM and CDR2 ANQGSEA come from the germline V gene. This CDR3 has 11 amino acids. In nucleotides, the CDR3 is TGCAGCTCCCGACAGGGCCACGAGCAGTACTTC. This codes for CSSRQGHEQYF.

The rearrangement links TRBV6-5 to TRBJ2-1; no clear D. The V gene lost 8 bases and the J gene lost 5 bases, with 10 bases spanning the gap. The CDR3 has 12 amino acids. Germline assignment: CDR1 MNHEY and CDR2 SVGAGI. In DNA form, the CDR3 reads TGTGCCAGCCCCCGGAGCGACAATGAGCAGTTCTTC. Encoded protein: CASPRSDNEQFF.

CDR3 sequence reads: CASSRGQGVNEQFF. The CDR3 nucleotides read TGTGCCAGCAGCCGGGGACAGGGGGTAAATGAGCAGTTCTTC. The chain is built from TRBV11-3 and TRBJ2-1; 11 nucleotides match TRBD1. Losses at the gene ends were 5 bases for V and 7 bases for J; bases not matched to a gene: 4. The CDR3 sequence is 14 residues long. Germline V gives CDR1 SGHNT, CDR2 YENEEA.

This sequence joins TRBV29-1 and TRBJ1-2, with D hard to call. The CDR3 sequence is 13 residues long. V was clipped by 6 bases and J by 4 bases, with 15 bases between them. Looked up from germline, CDR1 is SQVTM and CDR2 is ANQGSEA. This CDR3 is CSVQPGVSYGYTF. CDR3 nucleotide sequence: TGCAGCGTCCAACCCGGGGTTAGCTATGGCTACACCTTC.

This chain links TRBV18 with TRBJ1-1; 7 nucleotides match TRBD1. The CDR3 contains 12 residues. J gave up 7 bases and V 2 bases, and 1 base lay outside the gene matches. From germline, CDR1 is KGHSH and CDR2 LQKENI. The chain's CDR3 is CASSPNRGEAFF. CDR3 in DNA: TGTGCCAGCTCACCAAACAGGGGTGAAGCTTTCTTT.

V is TRBV6-6 and J is TRBJ2-1; tentative D call: TRBD1 (5 bases). CDR1 and CDR2 (germline): MNHNY, SVGAGI (reference sequence). The V end lost 4 bases, the J end lost 6 bases, and 16 bases lay between the germline ends. This CDR3 spans 15 amino acids. The CDR3 nucleotides read TGTGCCAGCAGTTTTAGACAGCACTTGGTCAATGAGCAGTTCTTC. This gives the protein CASSFRQHLVNEQFF.

The CDR3 is CASSVFPGQGPSYGYTF. As DNA, the CDR3 is TGTGCCAGCAGTGTCTTCCCGGGACAGGGCCCAAGCTATGGCTACACCTTC. The chain combines TRBV27 with TRBJ1-2; 9 positions agree with TRBD1. This CDR3 spans 17 amino acids. J gave up 4 bases and V 5 bases, and 14 bases lay outside the gene matches. CDR1 MNHEY and CDR2 SMNVEV come from the germline V gene (reference sequence).